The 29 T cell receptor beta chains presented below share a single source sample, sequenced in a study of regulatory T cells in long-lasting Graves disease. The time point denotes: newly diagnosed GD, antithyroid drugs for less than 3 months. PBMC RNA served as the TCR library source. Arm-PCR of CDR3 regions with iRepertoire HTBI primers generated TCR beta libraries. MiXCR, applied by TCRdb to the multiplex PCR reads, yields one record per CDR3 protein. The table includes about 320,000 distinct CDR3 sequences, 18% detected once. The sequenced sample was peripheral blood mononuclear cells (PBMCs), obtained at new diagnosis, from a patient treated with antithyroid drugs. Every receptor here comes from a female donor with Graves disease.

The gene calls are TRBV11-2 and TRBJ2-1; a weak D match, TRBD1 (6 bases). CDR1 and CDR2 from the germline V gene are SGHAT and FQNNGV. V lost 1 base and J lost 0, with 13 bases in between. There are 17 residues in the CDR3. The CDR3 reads CASSLVLRGSSYNEQFF. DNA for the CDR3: TGTGCCAGCAGCTTAGTCTTGAGGGGGAGCTCCTACAATGAGCAGTTCTTC.

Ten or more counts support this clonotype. CDR3 sequence (DNA): TGCAGTGCCCGGTTGGGTATCCAAGAGACCCAGTACTTC. Its protein is CSARLGIQETQYF. J is TRBJ2-5 and V is TRBV20-1; no definite D call. The CDR3 has 13 residues. Germline V gives CDR1 DFQATT, CDR2 SNEGSKA (reference sequence). V lost 6 bases to trimming and J lost 1 base, with 12 bases between them.

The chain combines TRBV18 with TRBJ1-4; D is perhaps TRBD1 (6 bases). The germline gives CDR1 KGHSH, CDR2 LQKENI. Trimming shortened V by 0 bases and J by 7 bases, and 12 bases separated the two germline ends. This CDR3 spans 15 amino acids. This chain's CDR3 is CASSPPVARGEKLFF. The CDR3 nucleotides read TGTGCCAGCTCACCACCGGTGGCCAGGGGTGAAAAACTGTTTTTT.

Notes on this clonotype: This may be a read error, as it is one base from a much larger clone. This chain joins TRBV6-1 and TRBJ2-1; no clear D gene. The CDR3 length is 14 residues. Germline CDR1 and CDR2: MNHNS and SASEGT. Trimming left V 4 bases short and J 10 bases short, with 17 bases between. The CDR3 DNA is TGTGCCAGCAGTGCCAAGACCCACCCGGACGAGCAGTTCTTC. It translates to CASSAKTHPDEQFF.

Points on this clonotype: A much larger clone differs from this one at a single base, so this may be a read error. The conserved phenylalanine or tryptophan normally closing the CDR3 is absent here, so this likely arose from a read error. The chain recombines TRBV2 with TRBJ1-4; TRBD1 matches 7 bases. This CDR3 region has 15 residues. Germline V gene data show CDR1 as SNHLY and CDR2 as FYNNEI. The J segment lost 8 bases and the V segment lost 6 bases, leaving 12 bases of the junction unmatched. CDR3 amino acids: CASSRIRSGGEKLFS. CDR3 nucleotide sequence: TGTGCCAGCAGCCGGATTCGCTCAGGGGGGGAAAAACTGTTTTCT.

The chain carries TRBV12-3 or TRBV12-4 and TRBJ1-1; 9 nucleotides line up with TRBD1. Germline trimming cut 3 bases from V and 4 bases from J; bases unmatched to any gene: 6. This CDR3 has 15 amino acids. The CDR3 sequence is CASSFTGGVGTEAFF. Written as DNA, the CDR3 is TGTGCCAGCAGTTTTACAGGGGGCGTTGGCACTGAAGCTTTCTTT.

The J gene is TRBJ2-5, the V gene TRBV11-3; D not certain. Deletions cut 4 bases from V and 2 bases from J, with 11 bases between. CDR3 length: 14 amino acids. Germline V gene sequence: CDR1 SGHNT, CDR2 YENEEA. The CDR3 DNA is TGTGCCAGCAGCTGGGGATCCCAGCAAGAGACCCAGTACTTC. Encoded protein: CASSWGSQQETQYF.

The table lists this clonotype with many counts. CDR3 sequence reads: CASSFIQQETQYF. The CDR3 DNA is TGTGCCAGCAGTTTTATACAGCAAGAGACCCAGTACTTC. This rearrangement joins TRBV12-3 or TRBV12-4 to TRBJ2-5; D call uncertain. With 3 bases removed from V and 2 bases from J, the gap between germline ends came to 7 bases. The CDR3 covers 13 residues.

The CDR3, as DNA: TGTGCCAGCAGCCACCTGATAGCCGGGAAGGGCCAGTACTTC. The encoded protein is CASSHLIAGKGQYF. V usage is TRBV7-9 and J usage is TRBJ2-5, with D possibly TRBD2 on 5 matching bases. Trimming took 5 bases from V and 10 from J, leaving 20 bases between them. The CDR3 totals 14 residues. Germline V lookup: CDR1 SEHNR, CDR2 FQNEAQ (reference sequence).

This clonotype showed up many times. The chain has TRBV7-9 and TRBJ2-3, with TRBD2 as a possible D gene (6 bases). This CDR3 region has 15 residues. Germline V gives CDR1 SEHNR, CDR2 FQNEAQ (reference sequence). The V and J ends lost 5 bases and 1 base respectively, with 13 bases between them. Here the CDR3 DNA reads TGTGCCAGCAGCAACGCCGGAGGGGGCACAGATACGCAGTATTTT. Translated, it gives CASSNAGGGTDTQYF.

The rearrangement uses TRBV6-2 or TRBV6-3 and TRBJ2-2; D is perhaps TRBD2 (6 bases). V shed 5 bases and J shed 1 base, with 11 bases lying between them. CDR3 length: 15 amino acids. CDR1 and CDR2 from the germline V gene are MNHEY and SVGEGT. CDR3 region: CASSLGTQNTGELFF. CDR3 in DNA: TGTGCCAGCAGTCTCGGGACTCAGAACACCGGGGAGCTGTTTTTT.

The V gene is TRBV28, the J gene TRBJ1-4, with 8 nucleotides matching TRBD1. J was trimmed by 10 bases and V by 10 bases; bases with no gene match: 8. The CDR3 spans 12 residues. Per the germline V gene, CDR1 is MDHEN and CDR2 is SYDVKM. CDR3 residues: CATSQGAGKLFF. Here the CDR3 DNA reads TGTGCCACCAGCCAGGGGGCCGGAAAACTGTTTTTT. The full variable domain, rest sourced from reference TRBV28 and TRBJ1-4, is DVKVTQSSRYLVKRTGEKVFLECVQDMDHENMFWYRQDPGLGLRLIYFSYDVKMKEKGDIPEGYSVSREKKERFSLILESASTNQTSMYLCATSQGAGKLFFGSGTQLSVL.

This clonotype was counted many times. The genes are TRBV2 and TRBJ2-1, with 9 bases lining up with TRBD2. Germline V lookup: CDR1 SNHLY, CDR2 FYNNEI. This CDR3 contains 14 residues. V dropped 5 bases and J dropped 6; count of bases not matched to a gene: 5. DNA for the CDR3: TGTGCCAGCAGTAGACTAGCGGATAGCAATGAGCAGTTCTTC. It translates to CASSRLADSNEQFF.

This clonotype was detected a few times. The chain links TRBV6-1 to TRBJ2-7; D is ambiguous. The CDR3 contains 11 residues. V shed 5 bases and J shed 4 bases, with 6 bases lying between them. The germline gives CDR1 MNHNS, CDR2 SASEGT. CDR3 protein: CASSRRYEQYF. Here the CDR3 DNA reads TGTGCCAGCAGTCGACGGTACGAGCAGTACTTC.

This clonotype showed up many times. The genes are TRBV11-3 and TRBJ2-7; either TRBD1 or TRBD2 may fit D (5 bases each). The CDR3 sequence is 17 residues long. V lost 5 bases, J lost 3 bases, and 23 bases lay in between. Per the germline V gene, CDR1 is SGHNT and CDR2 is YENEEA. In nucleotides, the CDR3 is TGTGCCAGCAGCACTAGATCTTTCGGACACTCAGACTACGAGCAGTACTTC. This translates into CASSTRSFGHSDYEQYF.

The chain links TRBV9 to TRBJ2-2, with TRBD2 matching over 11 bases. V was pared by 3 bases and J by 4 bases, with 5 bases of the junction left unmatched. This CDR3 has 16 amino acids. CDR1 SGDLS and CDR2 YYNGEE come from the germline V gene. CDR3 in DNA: TGTGCCAGCAGCGATACTAGCGGGAGTGGCACCGGGGAGCTGTTTTTT. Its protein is CASSDTSGSGTGELFF.

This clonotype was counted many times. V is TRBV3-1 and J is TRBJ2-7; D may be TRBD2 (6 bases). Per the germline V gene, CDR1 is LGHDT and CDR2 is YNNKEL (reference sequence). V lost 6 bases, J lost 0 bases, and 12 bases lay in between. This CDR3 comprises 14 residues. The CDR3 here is CASSASDSSYEQYF. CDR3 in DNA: TGTGCCAGCAGTGCTAGCGACAGCTCCTACGAGCAGTACTTC.

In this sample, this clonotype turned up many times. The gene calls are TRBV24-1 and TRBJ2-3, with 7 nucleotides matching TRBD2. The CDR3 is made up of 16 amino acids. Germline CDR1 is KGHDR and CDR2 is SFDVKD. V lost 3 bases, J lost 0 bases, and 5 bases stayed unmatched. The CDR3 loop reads CATSDLGGASTDTQYF. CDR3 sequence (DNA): TGTGCCACCAGTGATCTGGGAGGGGCTAGCACAGATACGCAGTATTTT.

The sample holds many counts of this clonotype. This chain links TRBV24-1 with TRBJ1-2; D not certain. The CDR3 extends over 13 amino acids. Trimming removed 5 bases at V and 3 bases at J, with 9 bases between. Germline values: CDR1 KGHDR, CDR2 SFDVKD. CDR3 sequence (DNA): TGTGCCACCAGTGCGGCCAGGTACTATGGCTACACCTTC. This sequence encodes CATSAARYYGYTF.

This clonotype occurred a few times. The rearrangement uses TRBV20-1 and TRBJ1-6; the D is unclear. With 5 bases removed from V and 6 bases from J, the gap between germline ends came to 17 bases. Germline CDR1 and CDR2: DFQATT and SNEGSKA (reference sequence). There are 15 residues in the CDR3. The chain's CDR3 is CSAYRASGPNSPLHF. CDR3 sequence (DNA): TGCAGTGCTTACCGGGCAAGTGGGCCTAATTCACCCCTCCACTTT.

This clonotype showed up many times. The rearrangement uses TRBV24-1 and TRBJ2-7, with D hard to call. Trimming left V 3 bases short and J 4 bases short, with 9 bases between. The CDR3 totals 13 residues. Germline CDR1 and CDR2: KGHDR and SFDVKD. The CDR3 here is CATSDPERYEQYF. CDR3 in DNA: TGTGCCACCAGTGATCCAGAGAGATACGAGCAGTACTTC.

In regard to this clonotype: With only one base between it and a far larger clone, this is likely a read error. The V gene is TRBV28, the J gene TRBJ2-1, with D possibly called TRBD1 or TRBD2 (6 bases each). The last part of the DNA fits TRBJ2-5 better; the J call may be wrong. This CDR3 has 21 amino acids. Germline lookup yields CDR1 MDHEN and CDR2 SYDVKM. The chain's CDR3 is CASSLWEDLGSRGLGQETQYF. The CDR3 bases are TGTGCCAGCAGTTTATGGGAGGACCTTGGATCCAGGGGACTCGGGCAGGAGACCCAGTACTTC.

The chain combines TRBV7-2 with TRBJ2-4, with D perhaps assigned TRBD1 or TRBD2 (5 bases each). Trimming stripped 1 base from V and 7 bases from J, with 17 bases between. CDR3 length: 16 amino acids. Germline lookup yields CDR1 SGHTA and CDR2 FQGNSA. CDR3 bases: TGTGCCAGCAGCTTAGAACATACAGATTGGGGGAACATTCAGTACTTC. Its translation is CASSLEHTDWGNIQYF. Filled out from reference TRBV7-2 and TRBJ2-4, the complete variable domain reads GAGVSQSPSNKVTEKGKDVELRCDPISGHTALYWYRQSLGQGLEFLIYFQGNSAPDKSGLPSDRFSAERTGGSVSTLTIQRTQQEDSAVYLCASSLEHTDWGNIQYFGAGTRLSVL.

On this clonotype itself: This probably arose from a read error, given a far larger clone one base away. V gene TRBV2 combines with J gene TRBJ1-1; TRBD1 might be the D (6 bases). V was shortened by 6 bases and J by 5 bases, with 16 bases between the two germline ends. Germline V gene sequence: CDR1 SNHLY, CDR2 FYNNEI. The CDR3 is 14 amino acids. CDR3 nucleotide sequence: TGTGCCAGCAGACAAGCAGGGGCGCTGACTGAAGCTTTCTTT. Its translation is CASRQAGALTEAFF.

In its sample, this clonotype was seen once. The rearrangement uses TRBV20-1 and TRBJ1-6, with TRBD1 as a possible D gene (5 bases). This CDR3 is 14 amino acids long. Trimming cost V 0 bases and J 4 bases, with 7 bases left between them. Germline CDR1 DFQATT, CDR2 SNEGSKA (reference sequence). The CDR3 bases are TGCAGTGCTAGAGATGACAGTTATAATTCACCCCTCCACTTT. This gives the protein CSARDDSYNSPLHF.

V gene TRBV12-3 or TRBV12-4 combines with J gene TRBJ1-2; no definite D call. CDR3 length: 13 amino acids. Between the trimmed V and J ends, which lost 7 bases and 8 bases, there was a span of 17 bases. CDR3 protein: CASTPPGVGGYTF. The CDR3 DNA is TGTGCCAGCACCCCCCCCGGAGTTGGCGGCTACACCTTC.

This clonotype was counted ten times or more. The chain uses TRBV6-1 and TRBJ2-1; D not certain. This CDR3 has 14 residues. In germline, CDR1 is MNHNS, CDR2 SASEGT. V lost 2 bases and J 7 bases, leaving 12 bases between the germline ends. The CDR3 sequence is CASSEIRLGNEQFF. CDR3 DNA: TGTGCCAGCAGTGAAATCCGTTTGGGGAATGAGCAGTTCTTC.

The CDR3 DNA sequence: TGTGCCAGCAGCTTAGAGGCTAGCGGGAGAAGCACAGATACGCAGTATTTT. It specifies CASSLEASGRSTDTQYF. This chain connects TRBV7-9 to TRBJ2-3; 10 bases line up with TRBD2. The CDR3 totals 17 residues. Germline V lookup: CDR1 SEHNR, CDR2 FQNEAQ (reference sequence). Trimming cost V 1 base and J 0 bases; bases outside gene matches: 4.

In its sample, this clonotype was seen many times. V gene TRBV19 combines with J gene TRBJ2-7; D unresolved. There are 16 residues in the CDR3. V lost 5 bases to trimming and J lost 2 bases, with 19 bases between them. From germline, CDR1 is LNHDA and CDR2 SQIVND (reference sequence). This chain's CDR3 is CASSPRRLPQTYEQYF. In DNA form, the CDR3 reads TGTGCCAGTAGTCCCAGGCGTCTACCGCAAACCTACGAGCAGTACTTC. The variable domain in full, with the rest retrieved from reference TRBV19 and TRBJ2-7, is DGGITQSPKYLFRKEGQNVTLSCEQNLNHDAMYWYRQDPGQGLRLIYYSQIVNDFQKGDIAEGYSVSREKKESFPLTVTSAQKNPTAFYLCASSPRRLPQTYEQYFGPGTRLTVT.